Here is one T cell receptor beta chain with its context. Its antigen remains unknown. A clone one base away is much larger, so this may be a read error. This entry is derived from a study of T cells in Graves' hyperthyroidism and ophthalmopathy. Overall study context: Peripheral blood was collected at initial diagnosis, before any treatment. Study-wide results and limits: Prediction of ophthalmopathy progression came a median 6.5 months pre-onset. Expanded thyroid clonotypes (above 0.001) were mostly also found in blood.

Amplified TCR beta CDR3 regions derived from RNA transcripts. First-round RT-PCR of the TCR CDR3 relied on the HTBI primer set. MiXCR was run by TCRdb on the multiplex PCR reads, yielding one entry per CDR3 protein. The repertoire includes approximately 600,000 distinct CDR3 sequences, around 15% of them detected once, and approximately 3.9% sits in the top ten. The CDR3 runs 13 residues. CDR1 and CDR2 from the germline V gene are MDHEN and SYDVKM. Patients aged 18 to 65 with hyperthyroidism were newly diagnosed, with duration under 2 months. The TCR comes from a woman in her 30s with Graves' hyperthyroidism. This rearrangement joins TRBV28 to TRBJ2-5, with 8 bases fitting TRBD2. The material sequenced was blood. The CDR3 region has the DNA TGTGCCAGCTACCGGGGGGGTCAAGAGGCCCAGTACTTC. It translates to CASYRGGQEAQYF.